The 23 T cell receptor beta chains below all came from one sample that was sequenced in a study of T cells in Graves' hyperthyroidism and ophthalmopathy. Template material for amplifying TCR beta CDR3 regions consisted of RNA transcripts. The TCR CDR3 first-round RT-PCR relied on the HTBI primer set. One entry per CDR3 protein results from TCRdb running MiXCR on the multiplex PCR reads. The sample has more than 550,000 distinct CDR3 sequences; 45% are singletons. Sequencing was carried out using peripheral blood or thyroid tissue (not recorded which). All receptors come from an adult man with Graves' disease, either hyperthyroidism or ophthalmopathy (not recorded which).

In the case of this clonotype: A much larger clonotype is one base distant, so this may be a read error. The final CDR3 position lacks the conserved phenylalanine or tryptophan, pointing to a likely read error. The CDR3 region is CASSLQLQGFSPLHL. The CDR3 bases are TGTGCCAGCAGCTTACAGCTTCAGGGGTTCTCACCCCTCCACCTT. J is TRBJ1-6 and V is TRBV7-2, with D possibly TRBD1 on 6 matching bases. The CDR3 is 15 amino acids. V lost 2 bases to trimming and J lost 10 bases, with 15 bases between them. Per the germline V gene, CDR1 is SGHTA and CDR2 is FQGNSA.

With respect to this clonotype: Compared with germline, one end of the junction differs, possibly owing to a read error. The rearrangement joins TRBV7-9 to TRBJ2-5; D uncertain. The germline CDR1 and CDR2 sequences are SEHNR and FQNEAQ (reference sequence). CDR3 length: 15 amino acids. CDR3 sequence: CASSFSAGPQGTQYF. In DNA form, the CDR3 reads TGTGCCAGCAGCTTTTCGGCAGGTCCCCAAGGGACCCAGTACTTC.

The CDR3 sequence: CATSRLGEGPNTGELFF. Here the CDR3 DNA reads TGTGCCACCAGCAGATTGGGAGAGGGACCGAACACCGGGGAGCTGTTTTTT. V usage is TRBV15 and J usage is TRBJ2-2, with D perhaps TRBD1 or TRBD2 (5 bases each). The CDR3 length is 17 residues. The germline V gene encodes CDR1 LNHNV and CDR2 YYDKDF (reference sequence). With 2 bases removed from V and 0 bases from J, the gap between germline ends came to 13 bases. Filled out from reference TRBV15 and TRBJ2-2, the complete variable domain reads DAMVIQNPRYQVTQFGKPVTLSCSQTLNHNVMYWYQQKSSQAPKLLFHYYDKDFNNEADTPDNFQSRRPNTSFCFLDIRSPGLGDTAMYLCATSRLGEGPNTGELFFGEGSRLTVL.

To note about this clonotype: This may come from a read error, since a much larger clone is one base off. The chain carries TRBV5-1 and TRBJ1-4; D is undetermined. V lost 0 bases to trimming and J lost 8 bases, with 17 bases between them. Germline V CDR1 and CDR2: SGHRS, YFSETQ. The CDR3 has 16 residues. CDR3 coding DNA: TGCGCCAGCAGCTTGGGCGTCTGGGAGGAAGACGAAAAACTGTTTTTT. Translated, it gives CASSLGVWEEDEKLFF.

This clonotype occurred many times. V gene TRBV20-1 combines with J gene TRBJ2-7, with 7 bases that match TRBD2. The CDR3 spans 13 residues. Looked up from germline, CDR1 is DFQATT and CDR2 is SNEGSKA (reference sequence). V lost 5 bases to trimming and J lost 5 bases; unmatched junction nucleotides: 9. The CDR3 spells CSALAAERDEQYF. The CDR3 DNA reads as TGCAGTGCTCTAGCGGCGGAGAGGGACGAGCAGTACTTC.

This clonotype was observed a few times. The V gene is TRBV5-1, the J gene TRBJ2-2; 8 bases are a match to TRBD2. The germline gives CDR1 SGHRS, CDR2 YFSETQ. V dropped 3 bases and J dropped 5; count of bases not matched to a gene: 9. The CDR3 is 16 residues long. CDR3 protein: CASSSVTSGGTGELFF. CDR3 in DNA: TGCGCCAGCAGCTCGGTAACTAGCGGAGGTACCGGGGAGCTGTTTTTT.

The rearrangement joins TRBV2 to TRBJ2-6; D is perhaps TRBD2 (6 bases). From germline, CDR1 is SNHLY and CDR2 FYNNEI. V gave up 6 bases and J gave up 4 bases, with 16 bases separating them. The CDR3 has 16 amino acids. The CDR3 nucleotides are TGTGCCAGCAGCCGGGACTCTAGGTGGGGGGCCAACGTCCTGACTTTC. Its translation is CASSRDSRWGANVLTF.

The sample holds many counts of this clonotype. The J gene is TRBJ2-7, the V gene TRBV9; D is unclear. CDR3 length: 14 residues. Germline lookup yields CDR1 SGDLS and CDR2 YYNGEE. Trimming took 0 bases from V and 2 from J, leaving 9 bases between them. The CDR3 region is CASSVGLGTYEQYF. The CDR3 DNA is TGTGCCAGCAGCGTAGGTCTAGGTACCTACGAGCAGTACTTC. The whole variable domain, filled in from reference TRBV9 and TRBJ2-7, reads DSGVTQTPKHLITATGQRVTLRCSPRSGDLSVYWYQQSLDQGLQFLIQYYNGEERAKGNILERFSAQQFPDLHSELNLSSLELGDSALYFCASSVGLGTYEQYFGPGTRLTVT.

Concerning this clonotype: This may come from a read error, since a much larger clone is one base off. The chain has TRBV29-1 and TRBJ1-1; the D is unclear. The CDR3 sequence is 12 residues long. Germline V CDR1 and CDR2: SQVTM, ANQGSEA. The V end lost 4 bases, the J end lost 1 base, and 7 bases lay between the germline ends. For the CDR3, the DNA is TGCAGCGTTGGATGGTCGAACACTGAAGCTTTCTTT. This encodes CSVGWSNTEAFF.

The chain couples TRBV19 to TRBJ2-6, with D possibly matching TRBD2 (5 bases). There are 14 residues in the CDR3. The V and J ends lost 4 bases and 10 bases respectively, with 14 bases between them. The germline V gene encodes CDR1 LNHDA and CDR2 SQIVND (reference sequence). CDR3 amino acids: CASSTPAGANVLTF. In DNA form, the CDR3 reads TGTGCCAGTAGTACGCCGGCGGGTGCTAACGTCCTGACTTTC.

This clonotype was seen a handful of times. This chain links TRBV2 with TRBJ2-5, with 11 bases that match TRBD2. The germline V gene has CDR1 SNHLY and CDR2 FYNNEI. The CDR3 covers 17 residues. Unmatched junction bases numbered 10, after V lost 6 bases and J lost 1 base. Here the CDR3 DNA reads TGTGCCAGCAGCGTATTCGGTCTAGCGGGGGGCCAAGAGACCCAGTACTTC. This translates into CASSVFGLAGGQETQYF.

A single count supports this clonotype. One base away lies a much larger clone, so this may be a sequencing read error. This CDR3 reads CASREDREDEAFF. Here the CDR3 DNA reads TGTGCCAGCAGGGAGGACAGGGAGGATGAAGCTTTCTTT. V is TRBV6-1 and J is TRBJ1-1, with 8 bases aligning to TRBD1. J lost 7 bases, V lost 6 bases, and 7 bases had no gene match. The CDR3 covers 13 residues. CDR1 MNHNS and CDR2 SASEGT come from the germline V gene.

This chain uses TRBV7-9 with TRBJ1-2, with 8 bases identical to TRBD1. V gave up 6 bases and J gave up 3 bases; unmatched junction bases: 9. Germline V lookup: CDR1 SEHNR, CDR2 FQNEAQ (reference sequence). This CDR3 has 15 amino acids. The CDR3 region has the DNA TGTGCCAGCAGATCCCCAGGGACAGGCTACTATGGCTACACCTTC. Its protein is CASRSPGTGYYGYTF.

V and J are TRBV10-3 and TRBJ2-7; D gene uncertain. The CDR3 totals 14 residues. CDR1 and CDR2 from the germline V gene are ENHRY and SYGVKD. Trimming removed 2 bases at V and 2 bases at J, with 10 bases between. CDR3 loop: CAISEGMNTYEQYF. CDR3 sequence (DNA): TGTGCCATCAGTGAGGGCATGAACACCTACGAGCAGTACTTC.

This clonotype was observed a handful of times. V usage is TRBV5-1 and J usage is TRBJ1-4; perhaps TRBD1 as D (6 bases). The CDR3 runs 15 residues. V lost 4 bases to trimming and J lost 0 bases, with 10 bases between them. Germline loops: CDR1 SGHRS, CDR2 YFSETQ. CDR3 in amino acids: CASSTSGATNEKLFF. The CDR3 coding sequence is TGCGCCAGCAGCACATCAGGGGCAACTAATGAAAAACTGTTTTTT. Looking up the rest from reference TRBV5-1 and TRBJ1-4 gives the full variable domain: KAGVTQTPRYLIKTRGQQVTLSCSPISGHRSVSWYQQTPGQGLQFLFEYFSETQRNKGNFPGRFSGRQFSNSRSEMNVSTLELGDSALYLCASSTSGATNEKLFFGSGTQLSVL.

The table lists this clonotype with a few counts. The chain carries TRBV9 and TRBJ1-2; TRBD1 matches 11 bases. J lost 5 bases, V lost 3 bases, and 3 bases had no gene match. Germline-derived CDR1 and CDR2 are SGDLS and YYNGEE. This CDR3 region has 14 residues. DNA of the CDR3: TGTGCCAGCAGCGACGGGACAGGGGGTTATGGCTACACCTTC. Translating it yields CASSDGTGGYGYTF.

This chain uses TRBV12-3 or TRBV12-4 with TRBJ1-5; 8 bases map to TRBD1. The CDR3 is 17 residues long. V dropped 1 base and J dropped 6; count of bases not matched to a gene: 11. CDR3 region: CASSLGLRQGFGQPQHF. CDR3 nucleotides: TGTGCCAGCAGTTTAGGTTTGAGACAGGGGTTCGGTCAGCCCCAGCATTTT.

V usage is TRBV7-2 and J usage is TRBJ1-1; no firm D call. The germline V gene has CDR1 SGHTA and CDR2 FQGNSA. Trimming removed 2 bases at V and 2 bases at J, with 12 bases between. This CDR3 is built from 15 residues. The CDR3 region is CASSLFPGVNTEAFF. In DNA, the CDR3 is TGTGCCAGCAGCTTATTCCCAGGAGTAAACACTGAAGCTTTCTTT.

This clonotype came up many times. The chain combines TRBV7-8 with TRBJ1-2; D remains ambiguous. The CDR3 totals 13 residues. The germline V and J ends were trimmed by 3 bases and 4 bases, with 9 bases remaining between them. The germline gives CDR1 SGHVS, CDR2 FQNEAQ. CDR3 nucleotides: TGTGCCAGCAGCTTTGGGGAAGGCTATGGCTACACCTTC. As protein: CASSFGEGYGYTF.

The chain employs TRBV7-3 and TRBJ2-5; no clear D. From germline, CDR1 is SGHTA and CDR2 FQGTGA. Trimming pared 5 bases from V and 2 bases from J, leaving 18 bases between. The CDR3 loop spans 16 amino acids. This CDR3 is CASSTLFPRPQETQYF. CDR3 in DNA: TGTGCCAGCAGCACCCTATTCCCAAGACCACAAGAGACCCAGTACTTC.

This clonotype was detected once. The V call is TRBV7-9, the J call TRBJ2-7; the match to TRBD1 covers 11 bases. Unmatched junction bases numbered 10, after V lost 6 bases and J lost 3 bases. CDR3 length: 16 residues. CDR1 SEHNR and CDR2 FQNEAQ come from the germline V gene (reference sequence). The CDR3 reads CASRRDRDRGDYEQYF. The CDR3 DNA follows: TGTGCCAGCAGGCGAGACCGGGACAGGGGGGACTACGAGCAGTACTTC.

This clonotype was picked up a small number of times. The chain recombines TRBV12-3 or TRBV12-4 with TRBJ1-2, with 7 bases aligning to TRBD1. The CDR3 runs to 13 residues. V gave up 7 bases and J gave up 8 bases; unmatched junction bases: 10. The CDR3: CASTPDRVRGYTF. The CDR3 bases are TGTGCCAGCACCCCTGACAGGGTGAGGGGCTACACCTTC.

The CDR3 region is CASSEGSGGSEAFF. As DNA, the CDR3 is TGTGCCAGCAGTGAAGGGTCAGGGGGCTCGGAAGCTTTCTTT. V usage is TRBV2 and J usage is TRBJ1-1; 8 bases are a match to TRBD1. The CDR3 contains 14 residues. Germline CDR1 is SNHLY and CDR2 is FYNNEI. J was trimmed by 8 bases and V by 1 base; bases with no gene match: 6.